This T cell receptor (beta chain) originates from a study of cytomegalovirus exposure and HLA in healthy donors (dated by TCRdb to the late 2010s). In terms of the full investigation: An earlier analysis of approximately 550 of the donors reported about 250 Gb of sequence data and 117 million unique TCR beta sequences from 150 million to 200 million T cells. To study patterns of TCR occurrence, a later analysis re-analyzed previously published TCR beta repertoires from several hundred donors and added high-resolution HLA genotyping. The study combined high-throughput TCR immunosequencing, statistical association of individual TCRs with disease status, and machine learning to predict cytomegalovirus infection status. Class I and class II HLA loci were covered by the typing at four-digit resolution. Typing coverage varied by locus: about 620-630 donors for A, B, C, DRB1 and DQB1; around 560 for DQA1; more than 600 for DPA1; approximately 490 for DPB1. Four to six DR-DQ haplotypes were handled as single units for association and clustering, since linkage in the cohort was strong. Using immunosequencing, the study profiled T cell repertoires from 666 subjects and related those repertoires to cytomegalovirus serostatus. The study aimed to test whether cataloging public T cell receptors could reveal signatures of past pathogen exposure. Alongside the repertoire data, information on donor age, sex, ethnicity and CMV serostatus was compiled. On average, roughly 250,000 unique TCR beta nucleotide sequences were sequenced per donor among several hundred genotyped donors of the cohort, with roughly 18% of those sequences being non-productive. A separate validation cohort of over a hundred different subjects was used in addition to the roughly 700-subject first cohort. Of the roughly 400 genotyped donors, roughly 76% were placed in the genetic ancestry cluster associated with self-reported Caucasian donors. The later analysis used no new phenotypic data to find candidate immune exposures, relying instead on TCR beta sequences and their occurrence across donors. In a later genetic analysis, genome-wide SNP genotypes for about three fifths of the roughly 670 donors were used, and that subset was treated as a discovery cohort. Every repertoire in the discovery cohort had been generated on one and the same sequencing platform. To decide whether each TCR beta V gene segment behaved as functional or pseudogenic, an earlier analysis of 587 of the donors relied on high-throughput TCR beta sequencing. An early release covering approximately 600 HLA-typed donors comprised about 310 gigabases of sequencing data and roughly 86 million unique TCR sequences. The full study reports these points: The presence/absence analyses assumed that sequencing depth was roughly uniform across donors, and that assumption may not be true. Only TCR beta chains were sequenced in this cohort, and the absence of alpha or paired-chain data limited detectable features. A further reported finding was that TCR beta sequences accurately predicted the HLA-A and HLA-B alleles for most subjects in the first cohort. A total of 150 to 200 TCR beta chains were listed by the study as associated with cytomegalovirus. A later genetic analysis reported fewer N-insertions in productive TCRs among donors in an Asian-associated ancestry cluster than the roughly 700-donor mean. A later analysis associated approximately 17,000 TCR beta sequences with specific HLA alleles at a false discovery rate of 0.05. Most CMV-associated TCR beta chains appeared to be HLA-restricted in a later analysis, and the HLA associations seemed to be driven largely by CMV exposure. According to a later analysis, parvovirus B19, influenza, CMV and Epstein-Barr virus appeared linked to several top co-occurrence clusters. In vitro tests confirmed that three of the cytomegalovirus-associated TCR beta chains recognize cytomegalovirus antigens. Correlated functional status among segregating V segments might be attributable to linkage disequilibrium, but an unknown experimental factor could not be ruled out. Because HLA typing was missing for some donors at each locus, association tests included only the typed subset. Some IMGT-functional V segments, including TRBV6-2 and TRBV6-3, could not be told apart with the 87-base-pair reads, so those segments were excluded. While some public TCRs were present in many individuals, most TCR sequences turned up only very rarely across donors. A cluster of highly shared sequence variants was judged likely to be a technical artifact of the sequencing pipeline. The earlier analysis of approximately 590 of the donors excluded approximately 17 rarely observed V segments, including chromosome 9 orphons, because counts were too low. Broadly in line with IMGT annotations, most TCR beta V segments showed up in productive rearrangements about 87% or about 30% of the time in an earlier analysis of several hundred of the donors. The only immune exposure information available for the cohort was CMV serostatus. When HLA alleles, especially DR and DQ, strongly co-occurred, attributing TCR associations to individual alleles was difficult. The authors suggested that the approach could potentially be generalized to other disease states and immunological phenotypes. According to a later analysis, TCR association rates differed among HLA loci, with DRB1 alleles showing the most associated TCRs and HLA-C alleles showing the fewest. A later genetic analysis associated a missense DCLRE1C variant with V-gene and J-gene trimming of TCR beta chains, and an independent cohort replicated the association. The classifier was reported to diagnose cytomegalovirus status with high specificity and sensitivity in both the original cohort and the validation cohort. In a later analysis, HLA-associated TCR beta chains were found to be more clonally expanded and to have lower generation probabilities than equally common non-associated chains.

The cohort consisted of hundreds of healthy bone marrow donors. Cohort members were all nominally healthy when sampled, although unrecorded immune exposures were likely present. The donor tested CMV seropositive, placing the donor among the 289 seropositive members of the cohort. Every donor gave a peripheral blood sample, and the peripheral blood mononuclear cells from that sample were used for TCR beta sequencing. Genomic DNA extraction from the blood cell samples was performed with the Qiagen DNeasy Blood Extraction Kit. About this clone: The antigen it recognizes is unknown.

The library was made by the immunoSEQ multiplex PCR assay. For the multiplex PCR, a mixture combining 60 forward primers for TCR Vbeta segments and 13 reverse primers for TCR Jbeta segments was used. Amplification of the CDR3 region of rearranged TCR beta genes was performed with a multiplex PCR assay on genomic DNA. Amplified TCR beta libraries were sequenced as 87-base-pair reads on the Illumina HiSeq System. Under the source paper's analysis protocol: In a later analysis, tens of millions of unique TCR beta chains were counted across the 500 to 850 repertoires, and approximately 9.9 million of these chains were shared by at least two donors. Raw reads were error-corrected and collapsed into unique sequences by a nearest-neighbor algorithm in which closely related sequences were merged to remove PCR and sequencing errors. V, D and J gene segments were assigned by aligning CDR3 sequences to IMGT reference sequences. For a sequence to be retained, a match of at least six nucleotides was required to both a V gene segment and a J gene segment. Rearrangements were called productive when the CDR3 lacked stop codons and stayed in frame with V and J; all others were non-productive. Following IMGT convention, CDR3 was defined as the stretch from the second conserved V-encoded cysteine to the conserved J-encoded phenylalanine. In an earlier analysis of around 540 of the donors, sequences lacking an unambiguous match to a single V gene segment were excluded. An earlier analysis of some 610 of the donors called V segments functional above 56.7% productive rearrangements and segregating when the between-donor standard deviation exceeded 5%. A statistical classification framework was built to diagnose cytomegalovirus status from the catalog of TCR beta chain sequences. A later analysis assigned V and J genes by comparing TCR nucleotide sequences with IMGT/GENE-DB human TR gene sequences. Using the TCRdist pipeline, a later analysis assigned CDR3 sequences along with most-parsimonious VDJ recombination scenarios. In a later analysis, every TCR beta chain was defined by the combination of its CDR3 amino acid sequence and its V-gene family, and reads without a unique V-gene family were dropped. In a later analysis, 450 to 600 highly shared, low-generation-probability nucleotide sequences were removed to address suspected cross-contamination and a sequencing artifact. In a later analysis, a clonal expansion index was calculated for each public chain from normalized within-repertoire ranks of inferred template counts. In a later analysis, generation probabilities were computed using a VDJ recombination model fitted to out-of-frame rearrangements, and the results were checked against IGoR. In a later analysis, TCR-TCR, TCR-HLA and TCR-CMV co-occurrence was scored with hypergeometric tests, and a repertoire-size bias correction was applied to TCR pairs. A later analysis estimated false discovery rates by permuting HLA or CMV assignments 20 times. In a later analysis, co-occurring TCRs were grouped using DBSCAN, and TCRdist sequence similarity was added for clustering within HLA-allele-positive subsets. Co-occurrence clustering excluded repertoires with fewer than 30,000 or more than 120,000 public chains, plus five with anomalous nucleotide sharing. TCRdb holds this immuneACCESS table with in-frame rearrangements only. Some clones are missing; in checked studies, unresolved V genes explain under half, and the rest has no known cause. V and J calls and clone size are given by that table; D and trimming were obtained from the DNA. The sample's table covers 53,000 or so clones. The top ten hold 9.5% to 15% of the sample.

The CDR3 measures 15 amino acids from cysteine to phenylalanine. Only the CDR3 region is kept as DNA, spanning 45 bases read in frame from base 1. Trimming costs V 3 bases and J 2 bases, and their ends lie 10 bases apart. The germline V gene encodes CDR1 MDHEN and CDR2 SYDVKM. Sequenced: PBMCs. The TCR sequence derives from a man younger than 35 in good health and CMV-seropositive. The V and J genes are TRBV28 and TRBJ2-2; tentative D gene TRBD1, with 6 bases matching. The DNA sequence is TGTGCCAGCAGTTTTACAGGGATCAACACCGGGGAGCTGTTTTTT. This codes for CASSFTGINTGELFF.